Each of the 3 T cell receptor beta chains below was sequenced from the same sample in a study of T cells in women clearing cervical HPV infection. Produced via immunoSEQ multiplex PCR; TCRdb's table is partial and in-frame only. The sample data list 25,000 to 35,000 clones. Sequenced material: blood buffy coat. The source of these receptors is a woman aged 18-69 years with a cervical HPV16 infection that either progressed to CIN3+ or cleared (not recorded which).

Of note for this clone: The missing CDR3 end, 3 residues past where the read stops, is filled in from the germline J gene. The chain joins TRBV6-2 or TRBV6-3 to TRBJ1-2; the D is unclear. This CDR3 has 16 amino acids. Germline-derived CDR1 and CDR2 are MNHEY and SVGEGT. The sequenced part of the CDR3 DNA is TGTGCCAGCAGACCCCGGACTAGCGTAATCTACAATGAC. Its translation is CASRPRTSVIYND. The whole CDR3 protein is CASRPRTSVIYNDYTF.

In the case of this clone: The read finishes 3 residues shy of the CDR3 end, and the germline J gene is used to complete it. The chain combines TRBV7-2 with TRBJ1-2, with D possibly TRBD1 on 5 matching bases. Germline assignment: CDR1 SGHTA and CDR2 FQGNSA. The CDR3 has 15 residues. CDR3 in amino acids: CASSLWGRGTDTYTF. The CDR3 bases that were read are TGTGCCAGCAGCTTATGGGGCAGAGGCACAGATACC.

Regarding this clone: The missing CDR3 end, 3 residues past where the read stops, is filled in from the germline J gene. The chain combines TRBV7-9 with TRBJ2-1; TRBD2 aligns across 8 bases. This CDR3 is 14 amino acids long. CDR1 is SEHNR, CDR2 FQNEAQ, per germline (reference sequence). Trimming removed 5 bases from V and 9 bases from J; junction bases left unmatched: 9. CDR3 sequence reads: CASSRYSGVGEQFF. CDR3 DNA, as far as it was read: TGTGCCAGCAGCCGTTATAGCGGGGTAGGTGAG.